Listed here are 14 T cell receptor beta chains from one sample, sequenced in a study of post-analysis software for immune sequencing data. Their specific antigens are unknown. Study-wide findings and caveats: In patients, TRBV5-6, TRBV5-1 and TRBV20-1 belonged to roughly five TRBV segments found more frequently than in controls.

The TCR beta cDNA libraries contained unique molecular identifiers. MiXCR, run by TCRdb on the PCR reads, gives a single entry per CDR3 protein. The sample holds a few hundred thousand distinct CDR3 sequences; roughly 36% are singletons and the top ten take around 15%. Sequences were obtained from blood. The origin of the receptors is a girl under 18 with multiple sclerosis.

The rearrangement links TRBV6-5 to TRBJ2-1; TRBD2 agrees at 14 bases. CDR1 and CDR2 (germline): MNHEY, SVGAGI. The CDR3 has 19 residues. The V and J ends lost 4 bases and 3 bases, in that order; junction bases with no gene match: 11. The DNA for the CDR3 is TGTGCCAGCAGTTTCTTCGGACTAGCGGGGGGCCGGGTCTACAATGAGCAGTTCTTC. It encodes CASSFFGLAGGRVYNEQFF.

This clonotype was seen more than once but under ten times. This rearrangement joins TRBV4-2 to TRBJ2-3; 7 bases are a match to TRBD2. The CDR3 extends over 15 amino acids. Germline V CDR1 and CDR2: LGHNA, YNFKEQ. The V gene end was trimmed by 1 base and the J gene end by 8 bases; junction bases not matched to a gene: 9. The CDR3 here is CASSQGGGGKSTQYF. Written as DNA, the CDR3 is TGTGCCAGCAGCCAAGGAGGCGGGGGAAAAAGTACGCAGTATTTT.

This clonotype was seen only a few times. The V call is TRBV4-1, the J call TRBJ2-7; D is perhaps TRBD2 (6 bases). Trimming cost V 1 base and J 3 bases, with 16 bases left between them. The germline V gene has CDR1 MGHRA and CDR2 YSYEKL. The CDR3 is 16 amino acids. DNA of the CDR3: TGCGCCAGCAGCCAAGTTAGCGGACCGGGATACTACGAGCAGTACTTC. Residues: CASSQVSGPGYYEQYF.

The rearrangement uses TRBV10-3 and TRBJ1-1, with D unclear. V lost 10 bases and J lost 5, with 23 bases in between. Germline CDR1 ENHRY, CDR2 SYGVKD. CDR3 length: 15 residues. CDR3 nucleotides: TGTGCCACAAGGATTAACTTCTCGGGGAGGACTGAAGCTTTCTTT. Its translation: CATRINFSGRTEAFF.

The genes are TRBV20-1 and TRBJ2-5, with D maybe TRBD2 (5 bases). CDR1 DFQATT and CDR2 SNEGSKA come from the germline V gene (reference sequence). V dropped 5 bases and J dropped 11 bases, with 12 bases sitting between them. The CDR3 sequence is 10 residues long. CDR3 sequence reads: CSAGVGEQYF. As DNA, the CDR3 is TGCAGTGCTGGAGTGGGAGAGCAGTACTTC.

The chain links TRBV4-2 to TRBJ1-2, with 10 bases fitting TRBD1. The CDR3 spans 15 residues. The germline V gene encodes CDR1 LGHNA and CDR2 YNFKEQ. V lost 4 bases, J lost 5 bases, and 7 bases stayed unmatched. Here the CDR3 reads CASSLDRGLGYGYTF. Here the CDR3 DNA reads TGTGCCAGCAGCCTTGACAGGGGGCTGGGGTATGGCTACACCTTC.

This clonotype was seen just once. The chain links TRBV2 to TRBJ1-6, with D perhaps matching TRBD1 (6 bases). Germline loops: CDR1 SNHLY, CDR2 FYNNEI. The CDR3 runs to 15 residues. Trimming removed 5 bases from V and 5 bases from J, with 13 bases in between. This CDR3 is CASSPSRTDNSPLHF. CDR3 sequence (DNA): TGTGCCAGCAGTCCATCCCGGACAGATAATTCACCCCTCCACTTT.

The chain combines TRBV3-1 with TRBJ2-7; TRBD2 matches 7 bases. The CDR3 has 15 residues. Germline V gene sequence: CDR1 LGHDT, CDR2 YNNKEL (reference sequence). V shed 0 bases and J 2 bases; nucleotides not matched to a gene: 4. CDR3 loop: CASSQDISGAYEQYF. The CDR3 DNA follows: TGTGCCAGCAGCCAAGACATAAGCGGGGCCTACGAGCAGTACTTC.

Points on this clonotype: One end of the junction varies from germline; a read error may be responsible. This chain uses TRBV10-3 with TRBJ2-3; possibly TRBD1 for D (6 bases). From germline, CDR1 is ENHRY and CDR2 SYGVKD. CDR3 size: 15 residues. This CDR3 reads CAISQSTGSTDTQYF. In DNA, the CDR3 is TGTGCCATCAGTCAGTCCACAGGGAGCACAGATACGCAGTATTTT.

The chain joins TRBV18 to TRBJ2-5, with D possibly TRBD1 on 5 matching bases. The V gene's germline CDR1 is KGHSH and CDR2 LQKENI. CDR3 length: 15 residues. Trimming removed 1 base from V and 5 bases from J, with 14 bases in between. CDR3 sequence reads: CASSPRQGRDETQYF. CDR3 nucleotides: TGTGCCAGCTCACCACGCCAGGGCCGTGATGAGACCCAGTACTTC. Variable domain in full (rest from reference TRBV18 and TRBJ2-5): NAGVMQNPRHLVRRRGQEARLRCSPMKGHSHVYWYRQLPEEGLKFMVYLQKENIIDESGMPKERFSAEFPKEGPSILRIQQVVRGDSAAYFCASSPRQGRDETQYFGPGTRLLVL.

A few counts support this clonotype. The chain employs TRBV4-2 and TRBJ1-3; D call uncertain. The V gene's germline CDR1 is LGHNA and CDR2 YNFKEQ. Trimming shortened V by 0 bases and J by 3 bases, and 6 bases separated the two germline ends. This CDR3 is built from 14 residues. DNA for the CDR3: TGTGCCAGCAGCCAAGATCGGGGTGGAAACACCATATATTTT. Amino acid sequence: CASSQDRGGNTIYF.

This clonotype has a single count. The chain recombines TRBV6-6 with TRBJ1-5; 9 bases match TRBD1. V trimming: 2 bases; J trimming: 6 bases; junction bases outside the gene matches: 8. Looked up from germline, CDR1 is MNHNY and CDR2 is SVGAGI (reference sequence). This CDR3 is built from 16 residues. The CDR3 loop is CASSYEGQGFTQPQHF. Here the CDR3 DNA reads TGTGCCAGCAGTTACGAGGGACAGGGTTTCACTCAGCCCCAGCATTTT.

Points on this clonotype: An end of the junction does not agree with germline; a read error may underlie this. The chain links TRBV7-6 to TRBJ2-3, with 9 positions matching TRBD2. CDR1 is SGHVS and CDR2 is FNYEAQ in the germline V gene. The CDR3 spans 14 residues. The CDR3 DNA sequence: TGTGCCGGCAGCTTAGCGGGGGATGGAGATACGCAGTATTTT. Protein: CAGSLAGDGDTQYF.

Only a few counts were recorded for this clonotype. The V call is TRBV4-2, the J call TRBJ2-7, with 7 bases matching TRBD1. Germline lookup yields CDR1 LGHNA and CDR2 YNFKEQ. The V and J ends lost 4 bases and 3 bases, in that order; junction bases with no gene match: 15. CDR3 length: 17 amino acids. The CDR3 DNA sequence: TGTGCCAGCAGCCCTTTCGACAGGGCGGACGAAATCTACGAGCAGTACTTC. Its translation: CASSPFDRADEIYEQYF.